This TCR beta chain is from a study of blood T cell repertoires in COVID-19. Across the whole study: Samples came from the United States, Italy and Spain, spanning acute and convalescent COVID-19. From T cells, B-cell-depleted T cells, or PBMCs came the material, which was cDNA or gDNA.

The protocol was immunoSEQ multiplex PCR, while the TCRdb copy is restricted to in-frame clones and leaves out a portion. The sample has about 250,000 clones; around 86% are singletons. Sequencing used peripheral blood. The receptor comes from a young woman with active or convalescent COVID-19.

CDR3 protein: CASSPRADKYNEQFF. The CDR3 nucleotides are TGTGCCAGCAGCCCCCGTGCGGACAAATACAATGAGCAGTTCTTC. V gene TRBV7-3 combines with J gene TRBJ2-1; tentative D call: TRBD1 (5 bases). Trimming removed 5 bases from V and 4 bases from J, with 15 bases in between. CDR3 length: 15 residues. The germline V gene encodes CDR1 SGHTA and CDR2 FQGTGA.